This T cell receptor (beta chain) was recorded in a study of control samples from healthy donors and cancer patients. The V gene lost 5 bases and the J gene lost 7 bases, with 15 bases spanning the gap. The CDR3 has 15 amino acids. CDR1 is LNHDA, CDR2 SQIVND, per germline (reference sequence). TCRdb's table, derived via immunoSEQ multiplex PCR, lists solely in-frame clones and lacks some. The data contain 150,000 or so clones, over 85% of them singletons. This clone appeared once. The chain links TRBV19 to TRBJ1-6, with a weak D call TRBD1 (5 bases). Sequencing used blood. The receptor was isolated from a man between 18 and 35 years old in good health. This chain's CDR3 is CASSVRDASNSPLHF. The CDR3 nucleotides read TGTGCCAGTAGTGTCAGGGACGCCTCGAATTCACCCCTCCACTTT.